This passage covers 10 T cell receptor beta chains from one sample sequenced in a study of preoperative IRX-2 immunotherapy in early breast cancer. Noted treatment: preoperative locoregional IRX-2 cytokine immunotherapy. Measured with immunoSEQ multiplex PCR; TCRdb has only the in-frame clones, and not every one. The sample lists fewer than 3,500 clones, 77% occurring once. The sample was tumor tissue, taken after IRX-2 immunotherapy. The receptor source for this set is a human donor with breast cancer.

The V and J genes are TRBV5-1 and TRBJ1-1, with TRBD1 matching 7 bases. Per germline, CDR1 SGHRS and CDR2 YFSETQ. V trimming: 0 bases; J trimming: 7 bases; junction bases outside the gene matches: 9. This CDR3 spans 15 amino acids. The CDR3 sequence is CASSLGAGTENEAFF. The CDR3 DNA follows: TGCGCCAGCAGCTTGGGAGCAGGGACAGAAAATGAAGCTTTCTTT.

The V and J genes are TRBV19 and TRBJ2-5; D is uncertain. The CDR3 totals 17 residues. Germline V gene lookup returns CDR1 LNHDA and CDR2 SQIVND (reference sequence). Trimming removed 5 bases at V and 1 base at J, with 20 bases between. The CDR3, as DNA: TGTGCCAGTAGTCCCCAGCCCGTGACTCGTGGCCAAGAGACCCAGTACTTC. This gives the protein CASSPQPVTRGQETQYF. Drawing the rest from reference TRBV19 and TRBJ2-5, the complete variable domain is DGGITQSPKYLFRKEGQNVTLSCEQNLNHDAMYWYRQDPGQGLRLIYYSQIVNDFQKGDIAEGYSVSREKKESFPLTVTSAQKNPTAFYLCASSPQPVTRGQETQYFGPGTRLLVL.

The genes are TRBV11-3 and TRBJ1-1; maybe TRBD1 (5 bases). V was trimmed by 0 bases and J by 5 bases, leaving 13 bases between them. The CDR3 spans 15 residues. Germline values: CDR1 SGHNT, CDR2 YENEEA. The CDR3 region has the DNA TGTGCCAGCAGCTTAGAATATGAGGGGATAACTGAAGCTTTCTTT. It yields the protein CASSLEYEGITEAFF.

This sequence joins TRBV11-3 and TRBJ1-6; 7 bases align to TRBD1. Germline values: CDR1 SGHNT, CDR2 YENEEA. The CDR3 is 17 residues long. V trimming: 3 bases; J trimming: 6 bases; junction bases outside the gene matches: 11. CDR3 DNA sequence: TGTGCCAGCAGCTTGGCCCTCGGGACAGCCGCTAATTCACCCCTCCACTTT. Protein product: CASSLALGTAANSPLHF.

The chain combines TRBV28 with TRBJ1-2; TRBD1 aligns across 7 bases. J was trimmed by 3 bases and V by 6 bases; bases with no gene match: 1. This CDR3 is built from 12 residues. The germline CDR1 and CDR2 sequences are MDHEN and SYDVKM. The CDR3 here is CASRQGDYGYTF. DNA for the CDR3: TGTGCCAGCAGGCAGGGGGACTATGGCTACACCTTC.

The chain joins TRBV28 to TRBJ1-5; the D gene is possibly TRBD1 (6 bases). CDR1 MDHEN and CDR2 SYDVKM come from the germline V gene. This CDR3 region has 18 residues. The V end lost 10 bases, the J end lost 4 bases, and 29 bases lay between the germline ends. CDR3 sequence (DNA): TGTGCCATTCTGACCGGGACACGGACCCTTTTACTAAATCAGCCCCAGCATTTT. Amino acids: CAILTGTRTLLLNQPQHF.

The rearrangement uses TRBV28 and TRBJ1-1; 8 nucleotides match TRBD1. Germline lookup yields CDR1 MDHEN and CDR2 SYDVKM. Trimming cost V 7 bases and J 2 bases; bases outside gene matches: 9. CDR3 length: 15 residues. The chain's CDR3 is CASTPGAGGNTEAFF. The CDR3 DNA reads as TGTGCCAGCACCCCAGGGGCAGGGGGCAACACTGAAGCTTTCTTT.

The chain employs TRBV6-8 and TRBJ2-7; no definite D call. The length of the CDR3 is 15 residues. The germline V and J ends were trimmed by 3 bases and 0 bases, with 12 bases remaining between them. Germline V lookup: CDR1 MNHGY, CDR2 SAAAGT. This CDR3 is CASSYPATYSYEQYV. Written as DNA, the CDR3 is TGTGCCAGCAGTTATCCCGCGACTTACTCCTACGAGCAGTACGTC.

In DNA form, the CDR3 reads TGCGCCAGCACCGGCCGGGCTAGCGGGGATAACACCGGGGAGCTGTTTTTT. It yields the protein CASTGRASGDNTGELFF. V is TRBV23-1 and J is TRBJ2-2; TRBD2 aligns across 9 bases. TRBV23-1 is an open reading frame, and its role is uncertain. The CDR3 runs 17 residues. Trimming removed 7 bases from V and 2 bases from J; junction bases left unmatched: 11.

The chain carries TRBV11-3 and TRBJ2-1; no reliable D call. The CDR3 length is 15 residues. The V gene lost 3 bases and the J gene lost 0 bases, with 9 bases spanning the gap. Germline CDR1 SGHNT, CDR2 YENEEA. The CDR3 protein is CASSLVPASYNEQFF. In nucleotides, the CDR3 is TGTGCCAGCAGCTTGGTGCCAGCCTCCTACAATGAGCAGTTCTTC.